The 23 T cell receptor beta chains given below trace back to one sample, sequenced in a study of blood T cell repertoires in COVID-19. The repertoire was sequenced with immunoSEQ multiplex PCR; TCRdb's copy has only in-frame clones and lacks some. The sample holds approximately 82,000 clones, roughly 92% seen once. Sequenced input: peripheral blood. The source of these receptors is a woman in her sixties with active COVID-19.

J is TRBJ1-2 and V is TRBV3-1 (or the pseudogene TRBV3-2); 7 positions agree with TRBD1. The germline V gene encodes CDR1 LGHDT and CDR2 YNNKEL (reference sequence). The CDR3 contains 13 residues. V gave up 0 bases and J gave up 13 bases; unmatched junction bases: 8. DNA of the CDR3: TGTGCCAGCAGCCAAGAAGGGGGCGCGACCCTCACCTTC. Amino acids: CASSQEGGATLTF.

For the CDR3, the DNA is TGTGCCAGCAGCCAAGTGGGACTAGCCAACACCGGGGAGCTGTTTTTT. Its translation: CASSQVGLANTGELFF. V usage is TRBV3-1 (or the pseudogene TRBV3-2) and J usage is TRBJ2-2, with 9 bases lining up with TRBD2. The CDR3 covers 16 residues. Germline V CDR1 and CDR2: LGHDT, YNNKEL (reference sequence). The J segment lost 2 bases and the V segment lost 1 base, leaving 2 bases of the junction unmatched.

This clone was detected only once. The chain uses TRBV29-1 and TRBJ2-3; 7 nucleotides match TRBD1. After removal of 5 bases from V and 2 bases from J, the junction contained 1 base not matched to a gene. The CDR3 totals 12 residues. Germline CDR1 SQVTM, CDR2 ANQGSEA. This CDR3 reads CSVQGDTDTQYF. The DNA for the CDR3 is TGCAGCGTTCAGGGGGACACAGATACGCAGTATTTT.

This chain links TRBV6-5 with TRBJ1-5; weak D call: TRBD1 (5 bases). CDR3 length: 15 amino acids. Germline assignment: CDR1 MNHEY and CDR2 SVGAGI. Deletions cut 5 bases from V and 7 bases from J, with 18 bases between. As DNA, the CDR3 is TGTGCCAGCAGTCCGCTGCGACAGTCGGGCCAGCCCCAGCATTTT. Encoded protein: CASSPLRQSGQPQHF.

The CDR3 spells CAWSRTAPSSNTEAFF. As DNA, the CDR3 is TGTGCCTGGAGTAGAACAGCCCCATCCTCGAACACTGAAGCTTTCTTT. The J gene is TRBJ1-1, the V gene TRBV30, with D uncertain. The CDR3 sequence is 16 residues long. Looked up from germline, CDR1 is GTSNPN and CDR2 is SVGIG (reference sequence). The V and J ends lost 2 bases and 1 base respectively, with 17 bases between them. Using reference TRBV30 and TRBJ1-1 for the parts outside the CDR3, the full variable domain is SQTIHQWPATLVQPVGSPLSLECTVEGTSNPNLYWYRQAAGRGLQLLFYSVGIGQISSEVPQNLSASRPQDRQFILSSKKLLLSDSGFYLCAWSRTAPSSNTEAFFGQGTRLTVV.

This clone was found a few times. This chain links TRBV10-2 with TRBJ1-1; possible D gene TRBD1, 5 bases. The CDR3 length is 16 residues. V was pared by 2 bases and J by 0 bases, with 13 bases between. Germline V gene lookup returns CDR1 WSHSY and CDR2 SAAADI. CDR3 loop: CASSEPHRFLNTEAFF. CDR3 nucleotides: TGCGCCAGCAGTGAGCCCCACAGGTTTTTGAACACTGAAGCTTTCTTT.

This chain links TRBV7-9 with TRBJ2-7; TRBD1 agrees at 8 bases. Germline trimming cut 4 bases from V and 3 bases from J; bases unmatched to any gene: 11. The CDR3 loop spans 16 amino acids. Looked up from germline, CDR1 is SEHNR and CDR2 is FQNEAQ (reference sequence). The CDR3 coding sequence is TGTGCCAGCAGCTGGCCGGACAGGGTAGGGGACTACGAGCAGTACTTC. It specifies CASSWPDRVGDYEQYF.

This chain uses TRBV20-1 with TRBJ2-7, with no clear D. This CDR3 spans 14 amino acids. Germline CDR1 DFQATT, CDR2 SNEGSKA (reference sequence). The germline V and J ends were trimmed by 3 bases and 0 bases, with 12 bases remaining between them. CDR3 loop: CSASGQVPSYEQYF. In DNA, the CDR3 is TGCAGTGCTAGTGGCCAGGTCCCCTCCTACGAGCAGTACTTC.

This chain joins TRBV28 and TRBJ2-3; 7 bases agree with TRBD2. CDR1 is MDHEN and CDR2 is SYDVKM in the germline V gene. The CDR3 spans 16 residues. The junction had 9 bases not matched to a gene; V was cut back by 4 bases and J by 2 bases. The CDR3 DNA follows: TGTGCCAGCAGTTATCAGCCGGGGGGACCCACAGATACGCAGTATTTT. Its translation: CASSYQPGGPTDTQYF.

The CDR3 protein is CASSQDGRNEKLFF. In DNA form, the CDR3 reads TGCGCCAGCAGCCAAGATGGGAGAAATGAAAAACTGTTTTTT. The chain recombines TRBV4-3 with TRBJ1-4; D is undetermined. The V gene's germline CDR1 is LGHNA and CDR2 YSLEER. CDR3 length equals 14 residues. The V end lost 0 bases, the J end lost 5 bases, and 7 bases lay between the germline ends.

The rearrangement uses TRBV5-1 and TRBJ1-1; unclear D gene. This CDR3 is 14 amino acids long. V was shortened by 0 bases and J by 6 bases, with 12 bases between the two germline ends. Germline V CDR1 and CDR2: SGHRS, YFSETQ. The CDR3 here is CASSLGSGQAEAFF. Here the CDR3 DNA reads TGCGCCAGCAGCTTGGGATCCGGTCAGGCTGAAGCTTTCTTT.

The chain links TRBV21-1 to TRBJ2-3; TRBD2 is the table's D call and was not checked against the DNA. TRBV21-1 corresponds to a pseudogene. CDR3 size: 16 residues. CDR3 sequence: CASSKYNYSSTDTQYF. The CDR3 DNA follows: TGTGCCAGCAGCAAATATAACTACTCGAGCACAGATACGCAGTATTTT.

The CDR3 bases are TGTGCCAGCAGCGTAGAGGCAGGGGGATACACTGAAGCTTTCTTT. Protein: CASSVEAGGYTEAFF. The genes are TRBV9 and TRBJ1-1; 7 nucleotides match TRBD1. The V and J ends lost 0 bases and 3 bases, in that order; junction bases with no gene match: 5. Germline CDR1 reads SGDLS; CDR2 reads YYNGEE. This CDR3 is built from 15 residues.

The J gene is TRBJ2-7, the V gene TRBV6-5; D is perhaps TRBD2 (5 bases). The CDR3 sequence is 11 residues long. V lost 7 bases and J 4 bases, leaving 8 bases between the germline ends. From germline, CDR1 is MNHEY and CDR2 SVGAGI. CDR3: CASTAGYEQYF. CDR3 nucleotide sequence: TGTGCCAGCACGGCGGGTTACGAGCAGTACTTC.

V and J are TRBV9 and TRBJ2-7, with TRBD2 matching 8 bases. V lost 0 bases, J lost 3 bases, and 8 bases stayed unmatched. Per the germline V gene, CDR1 is SGDLS and CDR2 is YYNGEE. This CDR3 spans 16 amino acids. CDR3 loop: CASSVGGAGAIYEQYF. The CDR3 region has the DNA TGTGCCAGCAGCGTAGGGGGAGCGGGAGCGATCTACGAGCAGTACTTC.

The rearrangement links TRBV6-5 to TRBJ2-3; TRBD1 agrees at 9 bases. With V trimmed by 6 bases and J by 2 bases, 6 bases remained unmatched. The CDR3 is 15 amino acids. Per germline, CDR1 MNHEY and CDR2 SVGAGI. The CDR3 protein is CASRTDRGSTDTQYF. The CDR3 DNA follows: TGTGCCAGCAGGACCGACAGGGGGTCCACAGATACGCAGTATTTT.

The chain couples TRBV3-1 (or the pseudogene TRBV3-2) to TRBJ1-1, with D maybe TRBD1 (5 bases). Germline V lookup: CDR1 LGHDT, CDR2 YNNKEL (reference sequence). V lost 8 bases, J lost 0 bases, and 10 bases lay in between. The CDR3 runs to 13 residues. The CDR3 DNA reads as TGTGCCAGCGCTGACAGCATGAACACTGAAGCTTTCTTT. It yields the protein CASADSMNTEAFF.

The CDR3 bases are TGCAGCGTTGAACGCCAGGGGTCCGGGACCCAGTACTTC. This gives the protein CSVERQGSGTQYF. V and J are TRBV29-1 and TRBJ2-5; D is perhaps TRBD1 (6 bases). Trimming shortened V by 2 bases and J by 7 bases, and 14 bases separated the two germline ends. From germline, CDR1 is SQVTM and CDR2 ANQGSEA. The CDR3 runs 13 residues.

The chain has TRBV27 and TRBJ2-7; no firm D call. The CDR3 has 13 amino acids. Germline CDR1 MNHEY, CDR2 SMNVEV (reference sequence). Trimming shortened V by 3 bases and J by 3 bases, and 9 bases separated the two germline ends. This CDR3 reads CASSLARSYEQYF. As DNA, the CDR3 is TGTGCCAGCAGTTTGGCCAGAAGCTACGAGCAGTACTTC.

This clone showed up just a few times. The chain links TRBV5-4 to TRBJ1-2; TRBD1 aligns across 8 bases. This CDR3 region has 15 residues. V dropped 2 bases and J dropped 5; count of bases not matched to a gene: 8. Per the germline V gene, CDR1 is SGHNT and CDR2 is YYREEE (reference sequence). DNA for the CDR3: TGTGCCAGCAGCTTCCGCTCCGGGACAGGTTATGGCTACACCTTC. Translation: CASSFRSGTGYGYTF.

In its sample, this clone was seen a few times. The sample holds other DNA sequences that translate to the same CDR3. This chain links TRBV19 with TRBJ2-7; 10 bases agree with TRBD2. V was clipped by 5 bases and J by 4 bases; unmatched bases: 11. The CDR3 is 16 amino acids. Germline V gives CDR1 LNHDA, CDR2 SQIVND (reference sequence). CDR3 coding DNA: TGTGCCAGTAGTCCTCGGCTAGCGGGAGCTTCGTACGAGCAGTACTTC. Amino acid sequence: CASSPRLAGASYEQYF.

The chain joins TRBV28 to TRBJ2-7; maybe TRBD2 (6 bases). Trimming left V 3 bases short and J 7 bases short, with 13 bases between. This CDR3 is 13 amino acids long. The V gene's germline CDR1 is MDHEN and CDR2 SYDVKM. The CDR3 region has the DNA TGTGCCAGCAGTTTTTACCGGGAGAGGGAGCAGTACTTC. Protein sequence: CASSFYREREQYF.

The chain carries TRBV9 and TRBJ1-4; TRBD1 agrees at 7 bases. The CDR3 totals 15 residues. The ends lost 4 bases at V and 5 bases at J; junction bases unmatched: 8. Germline-derived CDR1 and CDR2 are SGDLS and YYNGEE. CDR3 protein: CASSSPGGLNEKLFF. Written as DNA, the CDR3 is TGTGCCAGCAGCTCCCCAGGGGGACTCAATGAAAAACTGTTTTTT.